This TCR beta chain came from a study of T cells in Graves' hyperthyroidism and ophthalmopathy. In its sample, this clonotype was seen a few times. Its antigen is unknown. RNA transcripts yielded amplified TCR beta CDR3 regions. HTBI primers were employed in a first-round RT-PCR of the TCR CDR3. Using its own MiXCR run on the multiplex PCR reads, TCRdb lists one record per CDR3 protein. The sample lists 200,000 to 250,000 distinct CDR3 sequences; approximately 20% were seen once. For Graves' hyperthyroidism to be stable, ophthalmopathy could not progress within 18 months. Diagnosis rested on symptoms, serum thyroxine and TRAb, thyroid ultrasound, and orbital computed tomography. Study-level findings and limits: Separation of ophthalmopathy from stable hyperthyroidism was achieved by a 13 V-J model.

Germline loops: CDR1 SGHRS, CDR2 YFSETQ. CDR3 length: 13 amino acids. The germline V and J ends were trimmed by 2 bases and 2 bases, with 7 bases remaining between them. Material: blood. This chain joins TRBV5-1 and TRBJ1-1, with D unclear. The sequence was collected from a man in his forties with Graves' hyperthyroidism. CDR3 in DNA: TGCGCCAGCAGCTTTGGGGAAAACACTGAAGCTTTCTTT. This sequence encodes CASSFGENTEAFF.